The sequence of this TCR beta chain was determined in a study of CD8 T cells in ankylosing spondylitis. Germline V gene data show CDR1 as KGHSH and CDR2 as LQKENI. Trimming left V 3 bases short and J 7 bases short, with 16 bases between. The CDR3 is 15 amino acids. Study-wide points: Typical of ankylosing spondylitis blood, it appeared, was a TCR beta motif of several highly homologous variants. A subset of motif variants has previously been described in the synovial fluid and blood of reactive arthritis.

The table lists this clonotype with a few counts. Its antigen is currently unknown. Quantitative barcoded 5'-RACE was used to prepare TCR beta libraries. A single record per CDR3 protein comes from TCRdb applying MiXCR to the 5' RACE reads. Of fewer than 450,000 distinct CDR3 sequences in the sample, under 20% were seen once. The sequence was obtained from a male donor with ankylosing spondylitis. The sample comprised blood, either unsorted or a sorted T cell fraction (not recorded which). This chain joins TRBV18 and TRBJ1-5; possible D gene TRBD1, 6 bases. The CDR3 protein is CASSPQDSYEQPQHF. In DNA, the CDR3 is TGTGCCAGCTCACCCCAGGACAGTTATGAACAGCCCCAGCATTTT.